One and the same sample provided the 32 T cell receptor beta chains below, sequenced in a study of T cell responses to AZD1222 COVID-19 vaccine. TCRdb's copy holds only in-frame clones and misses some; the assay was immunoSEQ multiplex PCR. The repertoire consists of roughly 190,000 clones, with around 94% occurring once and the leading ten covering 1% to 1.5%. This sample comprised peripheral blood, obtained on day 0 of AZD1222 vaccination. These receptors were obtained from an adult in good health.

This clone was counted between two and nine times. The chain recombines TRBV2 with TRBJ1-5; TRBD1 aligns across 8 bases. The CDR3 runs 13 residues. V gave up 7 bases and J gave up 7 bases; unmatched junction bases: 6. The germline V gene encodes CDR1 SNHLY and CDR2 FYNNEI. CDR3 sequence: CASNPGGQQPQHF. CDR3 nucleotides: TGTGCCAGCAATCCAGGGGGCCAACAGCCCCAGCATTTT. Drawing the rest from reference TRBV2 and TRBJ1-5, the complete variable domain is EPEVTQTPSHQVTQMGQEVILRCVPISNHLYFYWYRQILGQKVEFLVSFYNNEISEKSEIFDDQFSVERPDGSNFTLKIRSTKLEDSAMYFCASNPGGQQPQHFGDGTRLSIL.

The chain has TRBV7-3 and TRBJ1-1; the D gene is possibly TRBD1 (6 bases). This CDR3 is 14 amino acids long. The germline V gene encodes CDR1 SGHTA and CDR2 FQGTGA. With 2 bases removed from V and 5 bases from J, the gap between germline ends came to 12 bases. CDR3 region: CASSLSQGRTEAFF. The CDR3 bases are TGTGCCAGCAGCTTATCACAGGGACGGACTGAAGCTTTCTTT. Full variable domain (remainder filled in from reference TRBV7-3 and TRBJ1-1): GAGVSQTPSNKVTEKGKYVELRCDPISGHTALYWYRQSLGQGPEFLIYFQGTGAADDSGLPNDRFFAVRPEGSVSTLKIQRTERGDSAVYLCASSLSQGRTEAFFGQGTRLTVV.

V is TRBV19 and J is TRBJ1-1; possible D gene TRBD1, 5 bases. Germline V CDR1 and CDR2: LNHDA, SQIVND (reference sequence). V shed 5 bases and J shed 2 bases, with 9 bases lying between them. The CDR3 sequence is 13 residues long. The CDR3 protein is CASSQGYNTEAFF. CDR3 sequence (DNA): TGTGCCAGTAGTCAGGGATACAACACTGAAGCTTTCTTT. Filled out from reference TRBV19 and TRBJ1-1, the complete variable domain reads DGGITQSPKYLFRKEGQNVTLSCEQNLNHDAMYWYRQDPGQGLRLIYYSQIVNDFQKGDIAEGYSVSREKKESFPLTVTSAQKNPTAFYLCASSQGYNTEAFFGQGTRLTVV.

This clone came up once. The rearrangement links TRBV14 to TRBJ1-6; D is unresolved. Germline CDR1 SGHDN, CDR2 FVKESK. This CDR3 is built from 13 residues. The V gene lost 3 bases and the J gene lost 5 bases, with 5 bases spanning the gap. The CDR3 DNA reads TGTGCCAGCAGCCAGTCAAATAATTCACCCCTCCACTTT. Translated: CASSQSNNSPLHF.

The genes are TRBV3-1 (or the pseudogene TRBV3-2) and TRBJ1-4; the D is unclear. Deletions cut 3 bases from V and 8 bases from J, with 13 bases between. This CDR3 contains 14 residues. Germline V CDR1 and CDR2: LGHDT, YNNKEL (reference sequence). The CDR3: CASSQASISEKLFF. CDR3 DNA sequence: TGTGCCAGCAGCCAGGCTTCCATAAGCGAAAAACTGTTTTTT.

This sequence joins TRBV5-1 and TRBJ1-1; D is unclear. The V and J ends lost 1 base and 5 bases respectively, with 9 bases between them. The germline V gene has CDR1 SGHRS and CDR2 YFSETQ. CDR3 length: 13 residues. CDR3 nucleotide sequence: TGCGCCAGCAGCTTGTCCGTGGGAACTGAAGCTTTCTTT. Translating gives CASSLSVGTEAFF.

This sequence joins TRBV5-1 and TRBJ2-2, with a tentative D call TRBD1 (6 bases). Germline CDR1 and CDR2: SGHRS and YFSETQ. V was clipped by 0 bases and J by 5 bases, with 11 bases between them. The CDR3 contains 15 residues. CDR3 in amino acids: CASSLVQGRTGELFF. The CDR3 DNA reads TGCGCCAGCAGCTTGGTACAGGGACGAACCGGGGAGCTGTTTTTT.

This clone has a handful of counts. The rearrangement uses TRBV5-1 and TRBJ1-2; D unclear. The CDR3 consists of 13 residues. Trimming pared 1 base from V and 2 bases from J, leaving 6 bases between. Germline V gives CDR1 SGHRS, CDR2 YFSETQ. The CDR3 spells CASSLTENYGYTF. CDR3 in DNA: TGCGCCAGCAGCTTGACCGAAAACTATGGCTACACCTTC.

V gene TRBV18 combines with J gene TRBJ1-4; D is uncertain. CDR3 size: 14 residues. V was cut by 3 bases and J by 3 bases, with 8 bases left in between. Germline V gives CDR1 KGHSH, CDR2 LQKENI. The CDR3 loop is CASSPRAANEKLFF. The CDR3 nucleotides read TGTGCCAGCTCACCTAGGGCCGCTAATGAAAAACTGTTTTTT.

This clone has a single count. The chain employs TRBV12-3 or TRBV12-4 and TRBJ1-2, with D possibly matching TRBD1 (5 bases). CDR3 length: 12 amino acids. Trimming pared 1 base from V and 7 bases from J, leaving 7 bases between. The CDR3 region has the DNA TGTGCCAGCAGTTTAGGACAGCGTGGCTACACCTTC. Its protein is CASSLGQRGYTF.

The chain links TRBV4-1 to TRBJ1-6; TRBD1 agrees at 8 bases. Trimming cost V 2 bases and J 0 bases; bases outside gene matches: 3. The CDR3 has 17 amino acids. Germline CDR1 MGHRA, CDR2 YSYEKL. CDR3 in DNA: TGCGCCAGCAGCCAACCAGGGGGCGGCTCCTATAATTCACCCCTCCACTTT. It is translated as CASSQPGGGSYNSPLHF.

The genes are TRBV7-9 and TRBJ2-5; D is uncertain. This CDR3 has 12 residues. The V end lost 5 bases, the J end lost 6 bases, and 10 bases lay between the germline ends. Germline CDR1 is SEHNR and CDR2 is FQNEAQ (reference sequence). The CDR3 spells CASSLSWQTQYF. In nucleotides, the CDR3 is TGTGCCAGCAGCCTTTCATGGCAGACCCAGTACTTC.

The J gene is TRBJ2-3, the V gene TRBV7-6; D is possibly TRBD1 (6 bases). The CDR3 loop spans 14 amino acids. Germline CDR1 reads SGHVS; CDR2 reads FNYEAQ. Between the trimmed V and J ends, which lost 3 bases and 2 bases, there was a span of 9 bases. CDR3: CASSFDRHTDTQYF. Written as DNA, the CDR3 is TGTGCCAGCAGCTTCGACAGGCACACAGATACGCAGTATTTT.

CDR3 nucleotides: TGTGCCAGCAGCCTACCGGGACTTAGAAGTGGCACAGATACGCAGTATTTT. Translating gives CASSLPGLRSGTDTQYF. This chain links TRBV14 with TRBJ2-3, with D tentatively TRBD2 (6 bases). Trimming took 4 bases from V and 1 from J, leaving 18 bases between them. The CDR3 totals 17 residues. Germline V gene sequence: CDR1 SGHDN, CDR2 FVKESK.

The chain is built from TRBV4-2 and TRBJ2-7, with 7 bases matching TRBD2. The germline CDR1 and CDR2 sequences are LGHNA and YNFKEQ. The CDR3 is 18 residues long. V gave up 0 bases and J gave up 1 base; unmatched junction bases: 12. CDR3: CASSQEGTIQDLSYEQYF. DNA for the CDR3: TGTGCCAGCAGCCAAGAAGGGACTATTCAGGATCTTTCCTACGAGCAGTACTTC.

The chain links TRBV3-1 (or the pseudogene TRBV3-2) to TRBJ2-3; 7 nucleotides agree with TRBD2. The CDR3 is made up of 14 amino acids. V was clipped by 5 bases and J by 2 bases; unmatched bases: 4. Looked up from germline, CDR1 is LGHDT and CDR2 is YNNKEL (reference sequence). CDR3 DNA sequence: TGTGCCAGCAGCACGGGGGGTTACACAGATACGCAGTATTTT. It encodes CASSTGGYTDTQYF.

The CDR3 loop is CASSQRLTGSNTEAFF. CDR3 bases: TGTGCCAGCAGCCAACGATTGACAGGTTCGAACACTGAAGCTTTCTTT. This chain links TRBV3-1 (or the pseudogene TRBV3-2) with TRBJ1-1; TRBD1 is a possible D gene (6 bases). The CDR3 totals 16 residues. V lost 2 bases, J lost 1 base, and 14 bases lay in between. The germline V gene has CDR1 LGHDT and CDR2 YNNKEL (reference sequence).

This chain joins TRBV6-5 and TRBJ1-5, with a tentative D call TRBD1 (5 bases). The CDR3 totals 13 residues. Trimming shortened V by 6 bases and J by 6 bases, and 12 bases separated the two germline ends. The germline gives CDR1 MNHEY, CDR2 SVGAGI. The CDR3 nucleotides read TGTGCCAGCAGCCCCAGTAGGGGTCAGCCCCAGCATTTT. Its translation: CASSPSRGQPQHF.

The chain employs TRBV12-3 or TRBV12-4 and TRBJ1-1; 9 bases are shared with TRBD1. V was pared by 4 bases and J by 6 bases, with 3 bases of the junction left unmatched. The CDR3 runs 13 residues. The CDR3 sequence is CASSSDRGPEAFF. As DNA, the CDR3 is TGTGCCAGCAGTTCGGACAGGGGCCCTGAAGCTTTCTTT.

This chain connects TRBV12-3 or TRBV12-4 to TRBJ1-4; weak D call: TRBD1 (6 bases). This CDR3 is 13 amino acids long. Trimming removed 7 bases at V and 4 bases at J, with 10 bases between. As DNA, the CDR3 is TGTGCCAGCACTGGACAGATTAATGAAAAACTGTTTTTT. Its translation: CASTGQINEKLFF.

The chain joins TRBV20-1 to TRBJ2-5, with 7 bases lining up with TRBD2. CDR1 DFQATT and CDR2 SNEGSKA come from the germline V gene (reference sequence). J lost 5 bases, V lost 3 bases, and 12 bases had no gene match. The CDR3 length is 15 residues. The CDR3 DNA sequence: TGCAGTGCTAGTGCCAGCGGGGCGGTTGGGGAGACCCAGTACTTC. It specifies CSASASGAVGETQYF.

J is TRBJ1-5 and V is TRBV6-5; perhaps TRBD1 as D (5 bases). Between the trimmed V and J ends, which lost 5 bases and 1 base, there was a span of 9 bases. This CDR3 comprises 14 residues. CDR1 MNHEY and CDR2 SVGAGI come from the germline V gene. In nucleotides, the CDR3 is TGTGCCAGCAGTCAGACAGACAGCAATCAGCCCCAGCATTTT. This gives the protein CASSQTDSNQPQHF.

The chain has TRBV6-6 and TRBJ1-2; D gene uncertain. CDR1 is MNHNY, CDR2 SVGAGI, per germline (reference sequence). CDR3 length equals 12 residues. Trimming left V 4 bases short and J 5 bases short, with 8 bases between. DNA for the CDR3: TGTGCCAGCAGTTCCCCCTCATATGGCTACACCTTC. It translates to CASSSPSYGYTF.

The chain uses TRBV7-8 and TRBJ1-3; D is unclear. The V end lost 5 bases, the J end lost 2 bases, and 16 bases lay between the germline ends. CDR1 is SGHVS, CDR2 FQNEAQ, per germline. This CDR3 spans 16 amino acids. The CDR3 here is CASSQRPIPPGNTIYF. In DNA, the CDR3 is TGTGCCAGCAGCCAACGCCCCATACCCCCTGGAAACACCATATATTTT. Looking up the rest from reference TRBV7-8 and TRBJ1-3 gives the full variable domain: GAGVSQSPRYKVAKRGQDVALRCDPISGHVSLFWYQQALGQGPEFLTYFQNEAQLDKSGLPSDRFFAERPEGSVSTLKIQRTQQEDSAVYLCASSQRPIPPGNTIYFGEGSWLTVV.

The chain recombines TRBV27 with TRBJ1-5; D call uncertain. The V and J ends lost 4 bases and 1 base respectively, with 8 bases between them. The CDR3 consists of 14 residues. CDR1 is MNHEY, CDR2 SMNVEV, per germline (reference sequence). The CDR3 DNA is TGTGCCAGCAGTTCCTCGGGAAGCAATCAGCCCCAGCATTTT. Translation gives CASSSSGSNQPQHF.

This chain joins TRBV4-1 and TRBJ1-4, with 7 bases fitting TRBD1. The germline V gene encodes CDR1 MGHRA and CDR2 YSYEKL. Trimming removed 5 bases from V and 3 bases from J; junction bases left unmatched: 6. This CDR3 is built from 15 residues. The DNA of the CDR3 is TGCGCCAGCAGCGAACAGGGGCTATCTAATGAAAAACTGTTTTTT. It codes for CASSEQGLSNEKLFF.

V and J are TRBV9 and TRBJ2-1; tentatively, D is TRBD1 or TRBD2 (6 bases each). CDR1 SGDLS and CDR2 YYNGEE come from the germline V gene. The CDR3 loop spans 15 amino acids. V was cut by 0 bases and J by 2 bases, with 9 bases left in between. The CDR3 protein is CASSVGRGAYNEQFF. CDR3 DNA: TGTGCCAGCAGCGTAGGTAGGGGGGCCTACAATGAGCAGTTCTTC.

This clone occurred once. This chain joins TRBV2 and TRBJ1-6, with TRBD1 matching 8 bases. The germline V gene encodes CDR1 SNHLY and CDR2 FYNNEI. The CDR3 loop spans 14 amino acids. Germline trimming cut 3 bases from V and 7 bases from J; bases unmatched to any gene: 2. The CDR3 is CASSDGQGNSPLHF. CDR3 sequence (DNA): TGTGCCAGCAGTGACGGACAGGGCAATTCACCCCTCCACTTT.

The J gene is TRBJ1-4, the V gene TRBV7-9; the D is unclear. The CDR3 totals 16 residues. V was trimmed by 5 bases and J by 10 bases, leaving 23 bases between them. Looked up from germline, CDR1 is SEHNR and CDR2 is FQNEAQ (reference sequence). The chain's CDR3 is CASSPSGGGSNGKLFF. CDR3 sequence (DNA): TGTGCCAGCAGCCCCTCCGGTGGTGGCAGCAACGGAAAACTGTTTTTT.

The chain employs TRBV7-9 and TRBJ1-5; 9 positions agree with TRBD1. Germline CDR1 reads SEHNR; CDR2 reads FQNEAQ (reference sequence). Trimming took 0 bases from V and 2 from J; bases not matched to a gene: 8. This CDR3 has 18 amino acids. The CDR3 nucleotides read TGTGCCAGCAGCTTAGCGAGGACAGGGGTCGGAGGCAATCAGCCCCAGCATTTT. It codes for CASSLARTGVGGNQPQHF.

The rearrangement links TRBV11-2 to TRBJ1-4; the match to TRBD1 covers 7 bases. Germline V gene sequence: CDR1 SGHAT, CDR2 FQNNGV. The CDR3 has 15 residues. The junction had 11 bases not matched to a gene; V was cut back by 5 bases and J by 8 bases. Here the CDR3 reads CASSNAGGVREKLFF. CDR3 coding DNA: TGTGCCAGCAGCAATGCAGGGGGTGTGAGGGAAAAACTGTTTTTT. Filled out from reference TRBV11-2 and TRBJ1-4, the complete variable domain reads EAGVAQSPRYKIIEKRQSVAFWCNPISGHATLYWYQQILGQGPKLLIQFQNNGVVDDSQLPKDRFSAERLKGVDSTLKIQPAKLEDSAVYLCASSNAGGVREKLFFGSGTQLSVL.

The rearrangement joins TRBV9 to TRBJ1-4; tentative D call: TRBD1 (6 bases). With 1 base removed from V and 7 bases from J, the gap between germline ends came to 8 bases. CDR1 and CDR2 from the germline V gene are SGDLS and YYNGEE. The length of the CDR3 is 13 residues. DNA for the CDR3: TGTGCCAGCAGCGTAACGGACAGTGAAAAACTGTTTTTT. Protein: CASSVTDSEKLFF.